This record concerns one TCR beta chain sequence. Measured with immunoSEQ multiplex PCR; TCRdb has only the in-frame clones, and not every one. The table has approximately 2,000,000 clones, around 92% seen once. The data were obtained in a study of shared clonotypes between healthy human individuals. The length of the CDR3 is 13 residues. The V end lost 3 bases, the J end lost 5 bases, and 10 bases lay between the germline ends. Germline V lookup: CDR1 LGHNA, CDR2 YNFKEQ. This TCR was sampled from a man aged 18-30 years in good health. Some clones in this sample may be carry-over from other donors' samples. This sequence joins TRBV4-2 and TRBJ2-5, with D unclear. Material for sequencing was naive CD4+ T cells from PBMCs. The subset denotes: CD45RA+ positively selected. The CDR3 DNA is TGTGCCAGCAGCCAGGCCCGCGGTGAGACCCAGTACTTC. Protein sequence: CASSQARGETQYF.